These T cell receptor beta chains were read from a single sample in a study of cytomegalovirus exposure and HLA in healthy donors. Generated by immunoSEQ multiplex PCR, the TCRdb table keeps only in-frame clones and is missing some. The sample includes over 100,000 clones, around 74% seen only once; the top ten take roughly 7%. The sequenced material came from PBMCs. Every receptor here comes from a male donor in good health and CMV-seronegative. Both conserved end residues are part of each CDR3. The D gene is left open where the match is weak. Size is omitted from some rows. Given values are once, few, many or a class for expanded clones.

j_call d_call clone_size v_call cdr3_aa cdr3_nt
TRBJ2-7 TRBD2 few TRBV18 CASSPSGGVMYEQYF TGTGCCAGCTCACCAAGCGGGGGGGTGATGTACGAGCAGTACTTC
TRBJ2-1 NA NA TRBV27 CASSPRLIVHEQFF TGTGCCAGCAGTCCCAGGTTGATTGTTCATGAGCAGTTCTTC
TRBJ2-5 TRBD2 NA TRBV6-5 CASSGLEETQYF TGTGCCAGCAGCGGACTAGAGGAGACCCAGTACTTC
TRBJ1-3 NA NA TRBV6-1 CASSVAQGNSGNTIYF TGTGCCAGCAGTGTCGCACAGGGAAACTCTGGAAACACCATATATTTT
TRBJ1-1 NA once TRBV7-8 CASSLAQLNTEAFF TGTGCCAGCAGCTTAGCACAGTTGAACACTGAAGCTTTCTTT
TRBJ1-5 NA NA TRBV28 CASSRSVTALNQPQHF TGTGCCAGCAGTCGCTCTGTGACAGCCCTCAATCAGCCCCAGCATTTT
TRBJ1-1 NA NA TRBV21-1 CASSKSDNSAFF TGTGCCAGCAGCAAGTCGGACAACTCGGCTTTCTTT
TRBJ1-4 NA few TRBV28 CASSPPSPGGVEKLFF TGTGCCAGCAGTCCCCCTAGTCCGGGCGGGGTTGAAAAACTGTTTTTT
TRBJ1-5 TRBD1 NA TRBV19 CATTQGKGDTQHF TGTGCCACCACACAGGGGAAGGGGGATACGCAGCATTTT
TRBJ2-7 NA NA TRBV19 CASSSSVNYEQYF TGTGCCAGTAGTTCTAGTGTTAACTACGAGCAGTACTTC
TRBJ1-2 NA NA TRBV6-1 CASSELPPRANYGYTF TGTGCCAGCAGTGAATTGCCCCCGCGGGCTAACTATGGCTACACCTTC
TRBJ2-5 TRBD2 NA TRBV5-1 CASSLGGTSGQTQYF TGCGCCAGCAGCTTGGGGGGGACTAGCGGCCAGACCCAGTACTTC
TRBJ2-3 TRBD2 few TRBV2 CASSVSGGGTDTQYF TGTGCCAGCAGTGTAAGCGGGGGAGGCACAGATACGCAGTATTTT
TRBJ2-3 TRBD2 NA TRBV5-1 CASSLGLAGALDTQYF TGCGCCAGCAGCCTGGGACTAGCGGGAGCCTTGGATACGCAGTATTTT
TRBJ2-7 NA NA TRBV5-1 CASSLARFAYEQYF TGCGCCAGCAGCTTGGCCAGGTTTGCCTACGAGCAGTACTTC
TRBJ1-5 NA NA TRBV5-8 CASSPWGVPQPQHF TGTGCCAGCAGCCCATGGGGGGTTCCTCAGCCCCAGCATTTT
TRBJ1-4 TRBD1 NA TRBV6-1 CASRVRQGIDEKLFF TGTGCCAGCAGAGTCCGACAGGGTATCGATGAAAAACTGTTTTTT
TRBJ2-7 TRBD1 NA TRBV6-6 CASRFTGGNSYEQYF TGTGCCAGCAGATTTACAGGGGGCAATTCCTACGAGCAGTACTTC
TRBJ2-5 TRBD1 once TRBV10-3 CAISDPGQDQETQYF TGTGCCATCAGTGACCCGGGACAGGACCAAGAGACCCAGTACTTC
TRBJ1-1 TRBD1 NA TRBV15 CATSSLHYDKTGKAFF TGTGCCACCAGCAGTCTCCATTACGACAAGACAGGGAAGGCTTTCTTT
TRBJ2-3 TRBD1 NA TRBV7-2 CASRPGGILGDTQYF TGTGCCAGCAGACCAGGGGGAATCCTTGGAGATACGCAGTATTTT
TRBJ1-2 NA NA TRBV6-5 CASSRGMHDGYTF TGTGCCAGCAGTCGGGGGATGCATGATGGCTACACCTTC
TRBJ2-7 NA NA TRBV27 CASSTIGQGGTGGPWEQYF TGTGCCAGCAGTACCATCGGGCAGGGGGGAACGGGAGGGCCGTGGGAGCAGTACTTC
TRBJ2-2 NA NA TRBV28 CASSLSQVNTGELFF TGTGCCAGCAGTTTATCGCAGGTGAACACCGGGGAGCTGTTTTTT
TRBJ2-1 TRBD2 NA TRBV2 CASSESGSVGHEQFF TGTGCCAGCAGTGAGAGCGGGAGTGTTGGACATGAGCAGTTCTTC
TRBJ2-5 NA few TRBV30 CAWMRETQYF TGTGCCTGGATGAGGGAGACCCAGTACTTC
TRBJ1-2 TRBD1 NA TRBV6-6 CASNRDRGQIYGYTF TGTGCCAGCAACCGGGACAGGGGGCAGATCTATGGCTACACCTTC
TRBJ2-1 NA NA TRBV27 CASSSSPGLLGPSSYNEQFF TGTGCCAGCAGTTCATCACCGGGACTCTTAGGGCCTAGCTCCTACAATGAGCAGTTCTTC
TRBJ1-1 NA NA TRBV28 CASSSAGEGDTEAFF TGTGCCAGCAGCTCTGCCGGCGAGGGTGACACTGAAGCTTTCTTT
TRBJ1-2 TRBD1 NA TRBV28 CASSFPGGDRQNGYTF TGTGCCAGCAGTTTCCCCGGCGGGGACAGGCAGAATGGCTACACCTTC
TRBJ1-1 TRBD1 NA TRBV6-1 CASSKRQGADTEAFF TGTGCCAGCAGTAAAAGACAGGGGGCAGACACTGAAGCTTTCTTT
TRBJ2-3 TRBD2 few TRBV7-2 CASSSYSGSSLDTQYF TGTGCCAGCAGCTCTTATAGCGGGAGTTCCTTAGATACGCAGTATTTT
TRBJ2-2 NA once TRBV19 CASRLGGSNTGELFF TGTGCCAGTCGATTAGGGGGTTCGAACACCGGGGAGCTGTTTTTT
TRBJ2-3 NA NA TRBV5-4 CASRKPGLTSGADTQYF TGTGCCAGCAGAAAACCGGGACTTACTAGTGGTGCGGATACGCAGTATTTT
TRBJ2-1 TRBD2 NA TRBV19 CASSQLASSSYNEQFF TGTGCCAGTAGTCAACTAGCGTCCAGCTCCTACAATGAGCAGTTCTTC
TRBJ2-2 NA NA TRBV7-9 CASSLSRTYTGELFF TGTGCCAGCAGCTTAAGTAGAACTTACACCGGGGAGCTGTTTTTT
TRBJ1-4 NA NA TRBV4-1 CASSQEFGDTQKLFF TGCGCCAGCAGCCAAGAATTCGGGGACACACAAAAACTGTTTTTT
TRBJ1-3 TRBD1 NA TRBV5-6 CASSFDRAPFSGNTIYF TGTGCCAGCAGCTTCGACAGGGCCCCATTCTCTGGAAACACCATATATTTT
TRBJ1-2 NA NA TRBV11-2 CASSLDPQGGFYGYTF TGTGCCAGCAGCTTAGATCCCCAGGGTGGGTTCTATGGCTACACCTTC
TRBJ2-1 TRBD1 NA TRBV19 CASSHQTGWGTNEQFF TGTGCCAGTAGTCACCAGACAGGGTGGGGCACAAATGAGCAGTTCTTC
TRBJ1-1 NA NA TRBV28 CASSLDRGGTEAFF TGTGCCAGCAGTTTAGACCGAGGGGGCACTGAAGCTTTCTTT
TRBJ2-2 NA NA TRBV19 CASSTSATATGELFF TGTGCCAGTAGTACGTCGGCGACAGCTACCGGGGAGCTGTTTTTT
TRBJ2-3 NA NA TRBV6-5 CASSPSTWEDTQYF TGTGCCAGCAGCCCTTCGACTTGGGAGGATACGCAGTATTTT
TRBJ1-2 NA NA TRBV18 CASSPRQGSGGYTF TGTGCCAGCTCACCACGCCAGGGGTCGGGGGGCTACACCTTC
TRBJ2-7 NA NA TRBV11-3 CASSKGASNYEQYF TGTGCCAGCAGCAAGGGAGCATCAAACTACGAGCAGTACTTC
TRBJ1-6 NA NA TRBV28 CASSPTGIHNSPLHF TGTGCCAGCAGTCCAACAGGGATCCATAATTCACCCCTCCACTTT
TRBJ2-1 TRBD2 NA TRBV2 CASIRRGGRNEQFF TGTGCCAGCATCAGGCGGGGGGGCCGGAATGAGCAGTTCTTC
TRBJ2-2 NA NA TRBV6-1 CASSENGLNTGELFF TGTGCCAGCAGCGAAAACGGACTGAACACCGGGGAGCTGTTTTTT
TRBJ1-1 TRBD1 medium-sized TRBV4-3 CASSTQDRVDTEAFF TGCGCCAGCAGCACCCAGGACAGGGTTGACACTGAAGCTTTCTTT
TRBJ1-4 NA once TRBV30 CAWEGGTATNEKLFF TGTGCCTGGGAAGGAGGAACCGCAACTAATGAAAAACTGTTTTTT
TRBJ2-2 NA NA TRBV10-2 CASSRYLSGNTGELFF TGCGCCAGCAGTCGCTACCTATCTGGGAACACCGGGGAGCTGTTTTTT